This T cell receptor (beta chain) was profiled in a study of regulatory T cells in long-lasting Graves disease. Study observations and caveats: Favoring TRBV28, TRBJ1-2 and TRBJ2-5 was a feature seen in persistent disease.

The germline V and J ends were trimmed by 1 base and 0 bases, with 4 bases remaining between them. The length of the CDR3 is 14 residues. Germline V gene lookup returns CDR1 LGHNA and CDR2 YSLEER. Comment on this clonotype: Its antigen is currently unknown.

To make TCR beta libraries, researchers used iRepertoire HTBI primers and Arm-PCR of CDR3 regions. TCRdb processed the multiplex PCR reads anew with MiXCR; each CDR3 protein has one entry. This table has hundreds of thousands of distinct CDR3 sequences, less than 25% appearing once. Specified time point: persistent/refractory GD, antithyroid drugs over 5 years with positive TRAb. Extracted PBMC RNA gave rise to the TCR library. The chain recombines TRBV4-3 with TRBJ1-3; D ambiguous. The TCR was taken from a female donor with Graves disease. The starting material was peripheral blood mononuclear cells (PBMCs), obtained when the disease was refractory, from a patient treated with antithyroid drugs. The CDR3 region is CASSQGDSGNTIYF. The CDR3 region has the DNA TGCGCCAGCAGCCAAGGGGACTCTGGAAACACCATATATTTT.